These T cell receptor beta chains were read from a single sample in a study of blood T cell repertoires in COVID-19. Using immunoSEQ multiplex PCR, the repertoire was profiled, and TCRdb retains in-frame clones only, with some absent. The data contain nearly 350,000 clones, roughly 87% of them singletons. The material sequenced was PBMCs or T cells enriched from blood (not recorded which). The receptors shown here come from a woman aged 25 to 39 who had recovered from COVID-19. CDR3s include the opening cysteine and the closing phenylalanine or tryptophan. D genes are given only for firm matches. Rows give clone size only sometimes, using once, few, many, or a class for an expanded clone.

J,size,V,D,length,DNA,CDR3
TRBJ1-4,-,TRBV19,TRBD1,16,TGTGCCAGTAGAGGGGGCCGGGACAGGCTTAATGAAAAACTGTTTTTT,CASRGGRDRLNEKLFF
TRBJ2-7,-,TRBV19,TRBD1,17,TGTGCCAGTAGTATAGACAGAACGGGACAGGGCCCCTACGAGCAGTACTTC,CASSIDRTGQGPYEQYF
TRBJ1-3,once,TRBV7-9,-,17,TGTGCCAGCAGCCCCCCTCTACAGGCAATATCTGGAAACACCATATATTTT,CASSPPLQAISGNTIYF
TRBJ2-1,-,TRBV7-6,TRBD1,20,TGTGCCAGCAGCCTCGGACAGGGGTCGGCATTCGGCCACAGGGGCAATGAGCAGTTCTTC,CASSLGQGSAFGHRGNEQFF
TRBJ2-5,-,TRBV18,-,15,TGTGCCAGCTCACCAGCGGTGGGGGCGCAAGAGACCCAGTACTTC,CASSPAVGAQETQYF
TRBJ2-6,-,TRBV11-2,-,16,TGTGCCAGCAGCCAAGGGGGTTCCTCTGGGGCCAACGTCCTGACTTTC,CASSQGGSSGANVLTF
TRBJ2-7,-,TRBV7-8,TRBD1,17,TGTGCCAGCAGCTTAGGAGGGGGACAGTTTTCCTCCTACGAGCAGTACTTC,CASSLGGGQFSSYEQYF
TRBJ2-1,-,TRBV12-3/TRBV12-4,-,13,TGTGCCAGCAGTTCCCGGTCGTTCAATGAGCAGTTCTTC,CASSSRSFNEQFF
TRBJ1-3,-,TRBV15,-,14,TGTGCCACCAGCAGAGGCAGGGAAGGGAACACCATATATTTT,CATSRGREGNTIYF
TRBJ2-5,-,TRBV6-5,TRBD1,14,TGTGCCAGCAGGGGGGACAGGGACCAAGAGACCCAGTACTTC,CASRGDRDQETQYF
TRBJ1-6,-,TRBV11-2,-,15,TGTGCCAGCAGCCCGGGGGTCTCCTATAATTCACCCCTCCACTTT,CASSPGVSYNSPLHF
TRBJ1-5,few,TRBV3-1/TRBV3-2,TRBD1,14,TGTGCCAGCAGCCAAACAGGGGGCGGTCAGCCCCAGCATTTT,CASSQTGGGQPQHF
TRBJ2-3,-,TRBV27,-,18,TGTGCCAGCAGTTTATCAGCCGCTAGGATGGTGGGCACAGATACGCAGTATTTT,CASSLSAARMVGTDTQYF
TRBJ2-3,-,TRBV2,TRBD2,16,TGTGCCAGCACGAGGCAGCCTAGCGGGGGTAAAGATACGCAGTATTTT,CASTRQPSGGKDTQYF
TRBJ2-5,-,TRBV25-1,TRBD2,17,TGTGCCAGCAGTGATACTCGGGTAGCGGGGGGGCAAGAGACCCAGTACTTC,CASSDTRVAGGQETQYF
TRBJ1-1,-,TRBV7-9,-,15,TGTGCCAGCAGCCCACAGGGAATTCGGAACACTGAAGCTTTCTTT,CASSPQGIRNTEAFF
TRBJ1-4,few,TRBV2,-,16,TGTGCCAGCAGTGAGTCCCAGGGAGGCACTAATGAAAAACTGTTTTTT,CASSESQGGTNEKLFF
TRBJ1-2,-,TRBV11-2,TRBD1,15,TGTGCCAGCAGCCCCTCCACAGGGGCTGGCTATGGCTACACCTTC,CASSPSTGAGYGYTF
TRBJ2-3,-,TRBV7-9,-,14,TGTGCCAGCAGCCCCTATGTGAGTTTGGGGCCGCAGTATTTT,CASSPYVSLGPQYF
TRBJ1-4,-,TRBV7-9,-,15,TGTGCCAGCAGCTCCCCCGCAGGGGTGAATGAAAAACTGTTTTTT,CASSSPAGVNEKLFF
TRBJ1-2,-,TRBV5-8,-,13,TGTGCCAGCAGCTTGGAGCCGGGTGCTGGCTACACCTTC,CASSLEPGAGYTF
TRBJ1-1,-,TRBV10-3,-,13,TGTGCCGCAACCCGAGGGCTGAACACTGAAGCTTTCTTT,CAATRGLNTEAFF
TRBJ2-7,-,TRBV5-4,TRBD1,16,TGTGCCAGCAGTTCCACCGGGACAGCGAAAGCCTACGAGCAGTACTTC,CASSSTGTAKAYEQYF
TRBJ1-5,-,TRBV2,TRBD1,16,TGTGCCAGCAGTGGATACAGGGGTGGCGGGGCTCAGCCCCAGCATTTT,CASSGYRGGGAQPQHF
TRBJ1-4,-,TRBV18,-,15,TGTGCCAGCTCACCAGGGAGCAGTACCGATGAAAAACTGTTTTTT,CASSPGSSTDEKLFF
TRBJ1-4,-,TRBV7-9,TRBD1,15,TGTGCCAGCAGCTCACCGGGACAGTCTAATGAAAAACTGTTTTTT,CASSSPGQSNEKLFF
TRBJ1-2,-,TRBV6-5,TRBD1,15,TGTGCCAGCACTCCCAGGCCAGGGGGCAACTATGGCTACACCTTC,CASTPRPGGNYGYTF
TRBJ1-3,-,TRBV3-1/TRBV3-2,-,12,TGTGCCAGCAGCCCTCGGGGAAACACCATATATTTT,CASSPRGNTIYF
TRBJ2-7,-,TRBV6-5,TRBD1,14,TGTGCCAGCAAGTCGGGACAGTCCACCTACGAGCAGTACTTC,CASKSGQSTYEQYF
TRBJ1-6,-,TRBV7-9,-,13,TGTGCCAGCAGCTTAGAAGGGGATTCACCCCTCCACTTT,CASSLEGDSPLHF
TRBJ1-2,-,TRBV12-3/TRBV12-4,-,13,TGTGCCAGCAGTATACAGGAGATGTATGGCTACACCTTC,CASSIQEMYGYTF
TRBJ1-1,-,TRBV30,-,16,TGTGCCTGGAGCCCCTTGAGGGGACTCCTTCCCACTGAAGCTTTCTTT,CAWSPLRGLLPTEAFF
TRBJ2-5,-,TRBV18,TRBD2,12,TGTGCCAGCTCACCCCGGGAGGCAACCCAGTACTTC,CASSPREATQYF
TRBJ1-2,-,TRBV12-3/TRBV12-4,-,12,TGTGCCAGCAGTCAGACTAACTATGGCTACACCTTC,CASSQTNYGYTF
TRBJ2-3,-,TRBV27,TRBD2,15,TGTGCCAGCAGCTGGGATTTAGCGGGGGGAGGTACGCAGTATTTT,CASSWDLAGGGTQYF